A single sample is the source of the 3 T cell receptor beta chains below, sequenced in a study of T cell repertoires in ileal Crohn's disease (dated by TCRdb to between 2017 and 2020). Libraries were prepared through the immunoSEQ multiplex PCR assay. TCRdb holds this immuneACCESS table with in-frame rearrangements only. Some clones are missing; in checked studies, unresolved V genes explain under half, and the rest has no known cause. Counted in this sample were fewer than 15,000 clones; about three quarters of them appeared once. The ten biggest clones cover roughly 4% of the sample. The time point label, as the study defines it: neoterminal ileum biopsy at postoperative endoscopy, about 6 months after surgery. The source material was ileal tissue. These receptors came from an adult with Crohn's disease.

By share, this clone ranks as medium-sized. The chain is built from TRBV9 and TRBJ1-1; TRBD1 agrees at 9 bases. The germline CDR1 and CDR2 sequences are SGDLS and YYNGEE. The trim removed 4 bases at V and 6 bases at J, leaving 16 bases unmatched. The CDR3 loop spans 17 amino acids. This CDR3 reads CASSPPGQGTLGAEAFF. In DNA form, the CDR3 reads TGTGCCAGCAGCCCCCCGGGACAGGGAACGCTTGGGGCTGAAGCTTTCTTT.

J is TRBJ1-3 and V is TRBV19; 8 bases fit TRBD1. The CDR3 is made up of 16 amino acids. The germline V gene has CDR1 LNHDA and CDR2 SQIVND (reference sequence). V lost 5 bases to trimming and J lost 2 bases; unmatched junction nucleotides: 8. This CDR3 reads CASSGHQGAAGNTIYF. CDR3 DNA: TGTGCCAGTAGTGGTCACCAGGGGGCGGCTGGAAACACCATATATTTT.

The rearrangement joins TRBV18 to TRBJ2-2; perhaps D is TRBD1 or TRBD2 (6 bases each). This CDR3 has 18 residues. In germline, CDR1 is KGHSH, CDR2 LQKENI. Trimming removed 4 bases from V and 2 bases from J, with 20 bases in between. The CDR3 DNA reads TGTGCCAGCTCACGACAGGCACCCGGGGGCGAAAACACCGGGGAGCTGTTTTTT. This sequence encodes CASSRQAPGGENTGELFF.